These 23 T cell receptor beta chains came from one sample sequenced in a study of shared clonotypes between healthy human individuals. Assay used: immunoSEQ multiplex PCR; TCRdb lists only in-frame clones, some missing. The sample lists more than 2 million clones, about 94% occurring once. Sequencing was performed on naive CD4+ T cells sorted from blood. The sample's subset: CD45RA+ positively selected. The receptors derive from a man younger than 35 in good health.

The V gene is TRBV6-5, the J gene TRBJ2-2; 9 nucleotides line up with TRBD2. CDR3 size: 16 residues. The ends lost 4 bases at V and 1 base at J; junction bases unmatched: 4. Germline CDR1 MNHEY, CDR2 SVGAGI. Here the CDR3 DNA reads TGTGCCAGCAGTTTCCAGCGGGGGGTGAACACCGGGGAGCTGTTTTTT. It translates to CASSFQRGVNTGELFF.

The rearrangement joins TRBV7-2 to TRBJ1-6, with D unclear. Trimming removed 5 bases from V and 12 bases from J, with 11 bases in between. This CDR3 has 12 residues. From germline, CDR1 is SGHTA and CDR2 FQGNSA. This chain's CDR3 is CASSPPRGPLHF. CDR3 coding DNA: TGTGCCAGCAGCCCACCCCGGGGACCCCTCCACTTT.

A single count supports this clone. The rearrangement uses TRBV30 and TRBJ2-5, with 7 positions matching TRBD1. CDR1 and CDR2 from the germline V gene are GTSNPN and SVGIG (reference sequence). This CDR3 comprises 12 residues. V was pared by 5 bases and J by 5 bases, with 5 bases of the junction left unmatched. The CDR3 reads CAWETGEETQYF. The CDR3 DNA reads as TGTGCCTGGGAAACAGGGGAGGAGACCCAGTACTTC.

The J gene is TRBJ1-4, the V gene TRBV9; 8 bases match TRBD1. Germline CDR1 is SGDLS and CDR2 is YYNGEE. With V trimmed by 2 bases and J by 3 bases, 3 bases remained unmatched. The CDR3 has 15 residues. The CDR3 DNA follows: TGTGCCAGCAGCGTGCAGGGGGCTCCTAATGAAAAACTGTTTTTT. Its translation is CASSVQGAPNEKLFF.

The rearrangement joins TRBV5-1 to TRBJ2-1; 9 bases map to TRBD2. The CDR3 runs to 18 residues. In germline, CDR1 is SGHRS, CDR2 YFSETQ. Losses at the gene ends were 5 bases for V and 3 bases for J; bases not matched to a gene: 15. For the CDR3, the DNA is TGCGCCAGCAGTCCAGTTAGCGGGAGTCCTAAAGTCTACAATGAGCAGTTCTTC. It specifies CASSPVSGSPKVYNEQFF.

V gene TRBV6-1 combines with J gene TRBJ1-6; weak D call: TRBD1 (5 bases). Germline loops: CDR1 MNHNS, CDR2 SASEGT. Trimming removed 4 bases at V and 7 bases at J, with 23 bases between. The CDR3 has 18 amino acids. Here the CDR3 DNA reads TGTGCCAGCAGTGGTCCCGGGGGGGGAGAGGGGCCAAATTCACCCCTCCACTTT. It yields the protein CASSGPGGGEGPNSPLHF.

The chain links TRBV19 to TRBJ2-7; TRBD1 matches 7 bases. This CDR3 spans 15 amino acids. Per germline, CDR1 LNHDA and CDR2 SQIVND (reference sequence). Losses at the gene ends were 3 bases for V and 1 base for J; bases not matched to a gene: 6. Written as DNA, the CDR3 is TGTGCCAGTAGTATCGGCAGGGGGTTTTCCTACGAGCAGTACTTC. It translates to CASSIGRGFSYEQYF.

This chain uses TRBV5-1 with TRBJ2-1; D remains unclear. Germline V gene lookup returns CDR1 SGHRS and CDR2 YFSETQ. CDR3 length: 12 residues. Between the trimmed V and J ends, which lost 6 bases and 10 bases, there was a span of 14 bases. In nucleotides, the CDR3 is TGCGCCAGCACCAATTTGTTGGGCGAGCAGTTCTTC. Translation: CASTNLLGEQFF.

This rearrangement joins TRBV6-4 to TRBJ2-6; D is ambiguous. V was pared by 0 bases and J by 4 bases, with 10 bases between. The length of the CDR3 is 16 residues. Germline loops: CDR1 MRHNA, CDR2 SNTAGT. The CDR3 DNA reads TGTGCCAGCAGTGACTCACAGCGCGCCGGGGCCAACGTCCTGACTTTC. This sequence encodes CASSDSQRAGANVLTF.

The rearrangement links TRBV9 to TRBJ1-2; D is perhaps TRBD1 (6 bases). Trimming took 3 bases from V and 2 from J, leaving 20 bases between them. Germline values: CDR1 SGDLS, CDR2 YYNGEE. There are 17 residues in the CDR3. CDR3 sequence reads: CASSAPDLRGGNYGYTF. The CDR3 DNA sequence: TGTGCCAGCAGCGCGCCAGACCTCAGGGGTGGGAACTATGGCTACACCTTC.

This rearrangement joins TRBV5-6 to TRBJ2-1, with D maybe TRBD1 (6 bases). Deletions cut 4 bases from V and 13 bases from J, with 24 bases between. The CDR3 totals 15 residues. CDR1 is SGHDT, CDR2 YYEEEE, per germline. This CDR3 is CASSGTGSEGSGQFF. CDR3 coding DNA: TGTGCCAGCAGCGGTACAGGGTCTGAAGGGTCGGGTCAGTTCTTC.

The V and J genes are TRBV18 and TRBJ1-2; 9 nucleotides line up with TRBD1. Unmatched junction bases numbered 11, after V lost 6 bases and J lost 6 bases. Germline lookup yields CDR1 KGHSH and CDR2 LQKENI. The CDR3 spans 15 residues. The CDR3 DNA reads TGTGCCAGCTCCCACTTCGATTGGACAGGGGATGGCTACACCTTC. Its translation: CASSHFDWTGDGYTF.

Regarding this clone: This specimen includes other DNA sequences encoding the same CDR3. This chain joins TRBV30 and TRBJ2-7; tentative D call: TRBD1 (6 bases). The ends were cut back, 3 bases at V and 1 base at J, with 10 bases in the middle. The CDR3 has 13 amino acids. Germline V gene data show CDR1 as GTSNPN and CDR2 as SVGIG (reference sequence). The CDR3 is CAWSLGQSYEQYF. The CDR3 coding sequence is TGTGCCTGGAGCCTCGGACAGTCCTACGAGCAGTACTTC.

This chain uses TRBV18 with TRBJ2-7, with 7 bases matching TRBD1. V gave up 3 bases and J gave up 3 bases; unmatched junction bases: 8. CDR1 is KGHSH, CDR2 LQKENI, per germline. This CDR3 is 15 amino acids long. The CDR3 reads CASSPGTAELYEQYF. CDR3 nucleotides: TGTGCCAGCTCACCGGGGACAGCCGAACTCTACGAGCAGTACTTC.

This clone was observed a single time. This chain links TRBV19 with TRBJ1-5; D possibly corresponds to TRBD1 (5 bases). The CDR3 is 19 amino acids. Germline V lookup: CDR1 LNHDA, CDR2 SQIVND (reference sequence). The germline V and J ends were trimmed by 3 bases and 2 bases, with 23 bases remaining between them. Written as DNA, the CDR3 is TGTGCCAGTAGTATCTCGGGCGGGACTGCTAATCCGGGCAATCAGCCCCAGCATTTT. Residues: CASSISGGTANPGNQPQHF. The full variable domain, in which reference TRBV19 and TRBJ1-5 provide the parts outside the CDR3, is DGGITQSPKYLFRKEGQNVTLSCEQNLNHDAMYWYRQDPGQGLRLIYYSQIVNDFQKGDIAEGYSVSREKKESFPLTVTSAQKNPTAFYLCASSISGGTANPGNQPQHFGDGTRLSIL.

This clone was seen just once. The chain's CDR3 is CASSILAGGRNEQFF. The CDR3 nucleotides are TGTGCCAGTAGTATACTAGCGGGAGGTCGTAATGAGCAGTTCTTC. The chain couples TRBV19 to TRBJ2-1, with 11 bases that match TRBD2. CDR1 is LNHDA, CDR2 SQIVND, per germline (reference sequence). V lost 2 bases, J lost 7 bases, and 4 bases stayed unmatched. This CDR3 is 15 amino acids long.

This clone was detected once. The V call is TRBV9, the J call TRBJ2-3; 8 nucleotides agree with TRBD2. The CDR3 is 17 residues long. The V gene end was trimmed by 3 bases and the J gene end by 0 bases; junction bases not matched to a gene: 9. Germline lookup yields CDR1 SGDLS and CDR2 YYNGEE. This CDR3 reads CASSATIAGTSTDTQYF. In DNA, the CDR3 is TGTGCCAGCAGCGCGACCATAGCGGGGACTAGCACAGATACGCAGTATTTT.

The gene calls are TRBV4-3 and TRBJ1-5; 9 nucleotides agree with TRBD1. Germline CDR1 and CDR2: LGHNA and YSLEER. This CDR3 contains 16 residues. The V segment lost 0 bases and the J segment 6 bases; nucleotides outside the gene matches: 6. CDR3 region: CASSQELGTGSQPQHF. The CDR3, as DNA: TGCGCCAGCAGCCAAGAACTGGGGACAGGGAGTCAGCCCCAGCATTTT.

V usage is TRBV15 and J usage is TRBJ1-5; D gene unclear. Germline CDR1 and CDR2: LNHNV and YYDKDF (reference sequence). Trimming removed 0 bases at V and 3 bases at J, with 9 bases between. The CDR3 sequence is 15 residues long. The CDR3 DNA reads TGTGCCACCAGCAGAGACGCCGCCCCCAATCAGCCCCAGCATTTT. Translating it yields CATSRDAAPNQPQHF. The full variable domain, completed using reference TRBV15 and TRBJ1-5, is DAMVIQNPRYQVTQFGKPVTLSCSQTLNHNVMYWYQQKSSQAPKLLFHYYDKDFNNEADTPDNFQSRRPNTSFCFLDIRSPGLGDTAMYLCATSRDAAPNQPQHFGDGTRLSIL.

The chain couples TRBV18 to TRBJ2-3; D remains ambiguous. The CDR3 is 12 amino acids. Germline CDR1 and CDR2: KGHSH and LQKENI. V was cut by 6 bases and J by 5 bases, with 9 bases left in between. This CDR3 is CASSLIGDTQYF. The CDR3 bases are TGTGCCAGCTCGCTAATTGGAGATACGCAGTATTTT. The full variable domain, in which reference TRBV18 and TRBJ2-3 provide the parts outside the CDR3, is NAGVMQNPRHLVRRRGQEARLRCSPMKGHSHVYWYRQLPEEGLKFMVYLQKENIIDESGMPKERFSAEFPKEGPSILRIQQVVRGDSAAYFCASSLIGDTQYFGPGTRLTVL.

The chain combines TRBV7-6 with TRBJ1-1; TRBD1 is a possible D gene (6 bases). V lost 5 bases, J lost 2 bases, and 12 bases lay in between. Per the germline V gene, CDR1 is SGHVS and CDR2 is FNYEAQ. The CDR3 totals 14 residues. The DNA of the CDR3 is TGTGCCAGCAGCATCGGGACACACAACACTGAAGCTTTCTTT. Protein: CASSIGTHNTEAFF.

The V call is TRBV30, the J call TRBJ1-5, with TRBD1 matching over 8 bases. The CDR3 totals 15 residues. CDR1 GTSNPN and CDR2 SVGIG come from the germline V gene (reference sequence). V shed 2 bases, J shed 0 bases, and the junction held 3 bases outside the gene matches. CDR3 region: CAWSHRGNSNQPQHF. CDR3 sequence (DNA): TGTGCCTGGAGTCACAGGGGGAATAGCAATCAGCCCCAGCATTTT.

The rearrangement links TRBV6-1 to TRBJ2-5, with 8 positions matching TRBD1. The V and J ends lost 4 bases and 4 bases, in that order; junction bases with no gene match: 2. CDR1 is MNHNS, CDR2 SASEGT, per germline. This CDR3 has 13 amino acids. DNA of the CDR3: TGTGCCAGCAGTGGACAGGGGATAGAGACCCAGTACTTC. Its translation: CASSGQGIETQYF.